The clone carrying this TCR beta chain was seen many times. The target antigen is unknown. This sample also contains other DNA sequences that code for the same CDR3. From germline, CDR1 is LGHDT and CDR2 YNNKEL (reference sequence). The CDR3 is made up of 16 amino acids. The V gene lost 0 bases and the J gene lost 1 base, with 11 bases spanning the gap. The data were taken from a study of metastatic and nonmetastatic thyroid tumors. Study as a whole: Peripheral blood and tumor or nodule samples from malignant and benign thyroid patients were compared. Study-level points and caveats: Patients with malignant thyroid tumors reportedly had significantly higher TCR beta diversity than those with benign nodules, in blood and tumor.

Every patient underwent thyroid surgery untreated. As originally analysed: Researchers built a distant-metastasis classifier for papillary thyroid cancer that drew on CDR3 differences across clinicopathological groups. MiXCR reprocessed the PCR reads for TCRdb. In this record, the V and J calls reflect TCRdb's handling and not the investigators' own analysis. This sample carries about 39,000 clones, around 18% of them seen once, and the ten largest clones take around 13%. Sequenced: tumor tissue. V gene TRBV3-1 combines with J gene TRBJ2-3; D is undetermined. The clonotype comes from a female donor with papillary thyroid cancer or a benign thyroid nodule (not recorded which). Some clones in this sample may be carry-over from other donors' samples. CDR3 nucleotide sequence: TGTGCCAGCAGCCAAGAACGGCGCTACCGCACAGATACGCAGTATTTT. This translates into CASSQERRYRTDTQYF.